This entry lists 23 T cell receptor beta chains sequenced from one sample in a study of blood T cell repertoires in COVID-19. Clones were read by immunoSEQ multiplex PCR, and TCRdb kept only the in-frame ones, dropping some. The data show 90,000 to 140,000 clones, roughly four fifths seen once. Sequencing input: peripheral blood. Every receptor here comes from a woman at least 80 years old with acute or convalescent COVID-19.

The chain is built from TRBV19 and TRBJ1-1; D call uncertain. The germline V gene encodes CDR1 LNHDA and CDR2 SQIVND (reference sequence). CDR3 size: 13 residues. The V gene lost 3 bases and the J gene lost 1 base, with 6 bases spanning the gap. The CDR3 DNA sequence: TGTGCCAGTAGTATTTCCGGGAACACTGAAGCTTTCTTT. Residues: CASSISGNTEAFF. The full variable domain, rest sourced from reference TRBV19 and TRBJ1-1, is DGGITQSPKYLFRKEGQNVTLSCEQNLNHDAMYWYRQDPGQGLRLIYYSQIVNDFQKGDIAEGYSVSREKKESFPLTVTSAQKNPTAFYLCASSISGNTEAFFGQGTRLTVV.

This clone was observed a handful of times. J is TRBJ1-2 and V is TRBV5-4, with TRBD1 matching over 10 bases. This CDR3 has 13 amino acids. V lost 5 bases to trimming and J lost 6 bases; unmatched junction nucleotides: 4. CDR1 is SGHNT and CDR2 is YYREEE in the germline V gene (reference sequence). Written as DNA, the CDR3 is TGTGCCAGCAGAATCGACAGGGGGCATGGCTACACCTTC. Its protein product is CASRIDRGHGYTF. Together with reference TRBV5-4 and TRBJ1-2, the CDR3 gives the full variable domain: ETGVTQSPTHLIKTRGQQVTLRCSSQSGHNTVSWYQQALGQGPQFIFQYYREEENGRGNFPPRFSGLQFPNYSSELNVNALELDDSALYLCASRIDRGHGYTFGSGTRLTVV.

The rearrangement links TRBV7-6 to TRBJ1-5; maybe TRBD1 (6 bases). CDR3 size: 15 residues. Between the trimmed V and J ends, which lost 1 base and 4 bases, there was a span of 11 bases. Germline CDR1 and CDR2: SGHVS and FNYEAQ. The CDR3 protein is CASSLEPQGNQPQHF. CDR3 nucleotides: TGTGCCAGCAGCTTAGAGCCCCAGGGGAATCAGCCCCAGCATTTT.

The V and J genes are TRBV7-8 and TRBJ2-7, with 9 positions matching TRBD2. The CDR3 covers 18 residues. The germline gives CDR1 SGHVS, CDR2 FQNEAQ. V was pared by 5 bases and J by 1 base, with 15 bases of the junction left unmatched. The CDR3 is CASSNLAGEFGGSYEQYV. The CDR3 DNA reads as TGTGCCAGCAGCAACTTAGCGGGAGAATTTGGAGGATCCTACGAGCAGTACGTC.

This chain joins TRBV7-9 and TRBJ2-7; D not certain. Between the trimmed V and J ends, which lost 7 bases and 5 bases, there was a span of 18 bases. The CDR3 runs to 14 residues. CDR1 is SEHNR, CDR2 FQNEAQ, per germline (reference sequence). Written as DNA, the CDR3 is TGTGCCAGCACCCCCTATAACCAGGCTAACGAGCAGTACTTC. It specifies CASTPYNQANEQYF. The whole variable domain, filled in from reference TRBV7-9 and TRBJ2-7, reads DTGVSQNPRHKITKRGQNVTFRCDPISEHNRLYWYRQTLGQGPEFLTYFQNEAQLEKSRLLSDRFSAERPKGSFSTLEIQRTEQGDSAMYLCASTPYNQANEQYFGPGTRLTVT.

The CDR3 coding sequence is TGTGCCAGCAGCCCACACCCCACTAACTATGGCTACACCTTC. Amino acid sequence: CASSPHPTNYGYTF. The chain links TRBV3-1 (or the pseudogene TRBV3-2) to TRBJ1-2; D gene ambiguous. Germline lookup yields CDR1 LGHDT and CDR2 YNNKEL (reference sequence). This CDR3 comprises 14 residues. The germline V and J ends were trimmed by 4 bases and 0 bases, with 9 bases remaining between them.

In this sample, this clone turned up a few times. The rearrangement uses TRBV5-1 and TRBJ1-1, with D unclear. Per germline, CDR1 SGHRS and CDR2 YFSETQ. The V end was cut by 4 bases, the J end by 1 base, with 14 bases between. This CDR3 spans 15 amino acids. As DNA, the CDR3 is TGCGCCAGCAGCAGCTCCCTAAACGGGAACACTGAAGCTTTCTTT. Its translation is CASSSSLNGNTEAFF. Combining the CDR3 with reference TRBV5-1 and TRBJ1-1 gives the whole variable domain KAGVTQTPRYLIKTRGQQVTLSCSPISGHRSVSWYQQTPGQGLQFLFEYFSETQRNKGNFPGRFSGRQFSNSRSEMNVSTLELGDSALYLCASSSSLNGNTEAFFGQGTRLTVV.

The rearrangement links TRBV4-1 to TRBJ2-3, with D possibly matching TRBD2 (6 bases). The CDR3 length is 22 residues. CDR1 MGHRA and CDR2 YSYEKL come from the germline V gene. Trimming cost V 0 bases and J 0 bases, with 28 bases left between them. The CDR3 here is CASSQEITKGLTALPSTDTQYF. CDR3 bases: TGCGCCAGCAGCCAAGAAATAACCAAGGGACTCACGGCACTCCCTAGCACAGATACGCAGTATTTT.

The J gene is TRBJ1-2, the V gene TRBV21-1; the tabulated D call, TRBD1, remains unverified against the DNA. TRBV21-1 is recorded as a pseudogene. This CDR3 region has 16 residues. CDR3 sequence (DNA): TGTGCCAGCAGCACCCTCTATGGGGCTCAGGGGGATGGCTACACCTTC. Its protein product is CASSTLYGAQGDGYTF.

V is TRBV5-6 and J is TRBJ2-7; TRBD2 aligns across 9 bases. V lost 1 base and J lost 7; bases outside the gene matches: 6. This CDR3 has 14 residues. The germline gives CDR1 SGHDT, CDR2 YYEEEE. In DNA, the CDR3 is TGTGCCAGCAGCTTGAGTAGCGGGAGTTGGGAGCAGTACTTC. This encodes CASSLSSGSWEQYF.

The V call is TRBV7-9, the J call TRBJ1-2; D possibly corresponds to TRBD1 (5 bases). CDR3 length: 14 amino acids. Per germline, CDR1 SEHNR and CDR2 FQNEAQ (reference sequence). V lost 2 bases and J lost 6, with 13 bases in between. CDR3 coding DNA: TGTGCCAGCAGCTTATCGGGGGTAGTGGATGGCTACACCTTC. It codes for CASSLSGVVDGYTF.

The chain uses TRBV28 and TRBJ2-1; 13 bases are a match to TRBD2. V lost 2 bases, J lost 10 bases, and 11 bases stayed unmatched. The CDR3 consists of 17 residues. Germline-derived CDR1 and CDR2 are MDHEN and SYDVKM. CDR3 sequence (DNA): TGTGCCAGCAGTTTACCCGGACTAGCGGGAGCAGTAGGGGAGCAGTTCTTC. This codes for CASSLPGLAGAVGEQFF.

The chain uses TRBV3-1 (or the pseudogene TRBV3-2) and TRBJ1-4; 7 bases align to TRBD1. The CDR3 contains 14 residues. Germline V lookup: CDR1 LGHDT, CDR2 YNNKEL (reference sequence). J gave up 8 bases and V 4 bases, and 7 bases lay outside the gene matches. This chain's CDR3 is CASSLTGQVEKLFF. Here the CDR3 DNA reads TGTGCCAGCAGCCTGACAGGGCAAGTCGAAAAACTGTTTTTT.

This sequence joins TRBV16 and TRBJ2-6; D ambiguous. CDR3 size: 16 residues. V lost 3 bases to trimming and J lost 4 bases, with 13 bases between them. CDR1 and CDR2 (germline): KGHSY, FQNENV. The CDR3 sequence: CASSHDSRPGANVLTF. CDR3 in DNA: TGTGCCAGCAGCCACGACTCTCGTCCCGGGGCCAACGTCCTGACTTTC.

This chain joins TRBV5-4 and TRBJ1-1; tentatively, D is TRBD1 (5 bases). CDR1 and CDR2 from the germline V gene are SGHNT and YYREEE (reference sequence). The CDR3 contains 16 residues. The V and J ends lost 0 bases and 7 bases respectively, with 19 bases between them. CDR3 bases: TGTGCCAGCAGCTTGGGGATAACAGTGAACGGGGGTGAAGCTTTCTTT. This translates into CASSLGITVNGGEAFF.

Here the CDR3 DNA reads TGTGCCAGCAGCAGAGCGGGAGGGCTAGAGACCCAGTACTTC. Amino acids: CASSRAGGLETQYF. The chain joins TRBV14 to TRBJ2-5; TRBD2 matches 10 bases. Trimming removed 5 bases from V and 4 bases from J; junction bases left unmatched: 4. The CDR3 is 14 residues long. The germline gives CDR1 SGHDN, CDR2 FVKESK.

The V gene is TRBV19, the J gene TRBJ2-2, with 9 bases aligning to TRBD1. The germline CDR1 and CDR2 sequences are LNHDA and SQIVND (reference sequence). V dropped 2 bases and J dropped 2; count of bases not matched to a gene: 3. The CDR3 loop spans 16 amino acids. CDR3 bases: TGTGCCAGTAGTATACACAGGGGGCCAAACACCGGGGAGCTGTTTTTT. It specifies CASSIHRGPNTGELFF. The whole variable domain, filled in from reference TRBV19 and TRBJ2-2, reads DGGITQSPKYLFRKEGQNVTLSCEQNLNHDAMYWYRQDPGQGLRLIYYSQIVNDFQKGDIAEGYSVSREKKESFPLTVTSAQKNPTAFYLCASSIHRGPNTGELFFGEGSRLTVL.

Only one count was recorded for this clone. The chain is built from TRBV12-3 or TRBV12-4 and TRBJ1-2; the D gene is possibly TRBD1 (6 bases). This CDR3 spans 10 amino acids. V was cut by 6 bases and J by 10 bases, with 9 bases left in between. DNA of the CDR3: TGTGCCAGCAGAGGGGGTGCCTACACCTTC. Encoded protein: CASRGGAYTF.

The rearrangement uses TRBV5-4 and TRBJ2-7; TRBD2 matches at 9 bases. The V gene's germline CDR1 is SGHNT and CDR2 YYREEE (reference sequence). This CDR3 is 16 amino acids long. The trim removed 3 bases at V and 2 bases at J, leaving 9 bases unmatched. The CDR3, as DNA: TGTGCCAGCAGCTCCGGATCTAGCGGGAATGCCTACGAGCAGTACTTC. Protein: CASSSGSSGNAYEQYF.

The table lists this clone with a few counts. The J gene is TRBJ2-5, the V gene TRBV10-3; D perhaps matches TRBD2 (5 bases). The CDR3 has 16 amino acids. V was trimmed by 4 bases and J by 4 bases, leaving 19 bases between them. CDR1 ENHRY and CDR2 SYGVKD come from the germline V gene. CDR3 DNA sequence: TGTGCCATCAGTGGATACGGGAATTTAGGATTAGAGACCCAGTACTTC. As protein: CAISGYGNLGLETQYF.

The V gene is TRBV5-1, the J gene TRBJ2-5; 7 nucleotides line up with TRBD2. The germline CDR1 and CDR2 sequences are SGHRS and YFSETQ. Trimming removed 7 bases from V and 5 bases from J; junction bases left unmatched: 14. The CDR3 is made up of 15 amino acids. The CDR3 coding sequence is TGCGCCAGCGGAGCGGGAAGGGGTATAATGGAGACCCAGTACTTC. This encodes CASGAGRGIMETQYF.

The table lists this clone with a few counts. The V and J genes are TRBV19 and TRBJ2-7, with D possibly matching TRBD1 (5 bases). Between the trimmed V and J ends, which lost 5 bases and 0 bases, there was a span of 11 bases. Germline assignment: CDR1 LNHDA and CDR2 SQIVND (reference sequence). The CDR3 loop spans 14 amino acids. CDR3 sequence (DNA): TGTGCCAGTAGTGACAGACGGGTCTCCTACGAGCAGTACTTC. It translates to CASSDRRVSYEQYF.

The chain uses TRBV6-2 or TRBV6-3 and TRBJ1-1; 7 bases are a match to TRBD1. The V segment lost 4 bases and the J segment 11 bases; nucleotides outside the gene matches: 16. CDR1 and CDR2 from the germline V gene are MNHEY and SVGEGT. This CDR3 comprises 15 residues. CDR3 sequence: CASSSPGQAKGEAFF. CDR3 bases: TGTGCCAGCAGTTCGCCTGGACAGGCCAAAGGTGAGGCTTTCTTT.